Below, 3 T cell receptor beta chains from the same sample are listed, as sequenced in a study of blood T cell repertoires in COVID-19. Sequencing was performed with immunoSEQ multiplex PCR; in TCRdb, only in-frame clones are kept and a portion is missing. The sample has around 280,000 clones, nearly 90% seen once. Sequenced material: PBMCs or T cells enriched from blood (not recorded which). These receptor sequences come from a woman between 18 and 30 years old with acute COVID-19.

V and J are TRBV24-1 and TRBJ2-1, with TRBD1 identical over 7 bases. Germline V CDR1 and CDR2: KGHDR, SFDVKD. The length of the CDR3 is 16 residues. J was trimmed by 0 bases and V by 3 bases; bases with no gene match: 4. CDR3 DNA: TGTGCCACCAGTGATCCGACAGGGTCCTCCTACAATGAGCAGTTCTTC. Its protein is CATSDPTGSSYNEQFF.

V and J are TRBV11-2 and TRBJ2-7, with D perhaps matching TRBD2 (5 bases). The V gene's germline CDR1 is SGHAT and CDR2 FQNNGV. V was clipped by 1 base and J by 1 base, with 17 bases between them. This CDR3 contains 17 residues. CDR3 nucleotides: TGTGCCAGCAGCTTAGGTTATTTAAGCGGAGCTTCCTACGAGCAGTACTTC. It yields the protein CASSLGYLSGASYEQYF.

Remarks on this clone: Other nucleotide sequences from this sample produce the same CDR3. The chain recombines TRBV2 with TRBJ1-5, with D perhaps matching TRBD1 (5 bases). Germline V gives CDR1 SNHLY, CDR2 FYNNEI. This CDR3 has 14 amino acids. The V and J ends lost 3 bases and 6 bases respectively, with 12 bases between them. Here the CDR3 reads CASSEGRVGQPQHF. In DNA form, the CDR3 reads TGTGCCAGCAGTGAGGGCAGGGTGGGTCAGCCCCAGCATTTT.